A single sample gave rise to the 29 T cell receptor beta chains below, sequenced in a study of CD8 T cells in ankylosing spondylitis. Each CDR3 protein gets one entry after TCRdb re-called the 5' RACE reads with MiXCR. The sample records 250,000 to 400,000 distinct CDR3 sequences, around a tenth being singletons. The sequencing input was blood, either unsorted or a sorted T cell fraction (not recorded which). These receptors originate from a female donor with ankylosing spondylitis or in good health (not recorded which).

There are a few counts of this clonotype. The chain recombines TRBV20-1 with TRBJ2-1; D gene unclear. Germline V gives CDR1 DFQATT, CDR2 SNEGSKA (reference sequence). The CDR3 sequence is 13 residues long. V was shortened by 6 bases and J by 4 bases, with 13 bases between the two germline ends. CDR3 nucleotides: TGCAGTGCAATTGGATGGGGTTACAATGAGCAGTTCTTC. Its protein is CSAIGWGYNEQFF.

This clonotype was picked up a small number of times. The chain joins TRBV9 to TRBJ1-2, with D perhaps TRBD1 (5 bases). V lost 0 bases and J lost 5, with 14 bases in between. The CDR3 has 15 amino acids. Germline loops: CDR1 SGDLS, CDR2 YYNGEE. In DNA, the CDR3 is TGTGCCAGCAGCGTAGGCAGGGCGAGAGGATATGGCTACACCTTC. It yields the protein CASSVGRARGYGYTF.

This clonotype has ten or more counts. V is TRBV20-1 and J is TRBJ2-7, with D perhaps being TRBD1 or TRBD2 (6 bases each). The V end was cut by 5 bases, the J end by 5 bases, with 16 bases between. Germline assignment: CDR1 DFQATT and CDR2 SNEGSKA (reference sequence). The CDR3 loop spans 13 amino acids. CDR3: CSAQYVGGNEQYF. CDR3 DNA sequence: TGCAGTGCTCAATACGTGGGGGGCAACGAGCAGTACTTC.

This clonotype was seen repeatedly, ten times or more. The chain employs TRBV28 and TRBJ1-1; D is possibly TRBD1 (6 bases). Germline lookup yields CDR1 MDHEN and CDR2 SYDVKM. CDR3 length: 15 residues. The V end was cut by 7 bases, the J end by 1 base, with 16 bases between. In DNA, the CDR3 is TGTGCCAGCACAGTAACAGGGTATGGGAACACTGAAGCTTTCTTT. This encodes CASTVTGYGNTEAFF.

This clonotype showed up many times. This sequence joins TRBV15 and TRBJ1-3; D remains ambiguous. This CDR3 comprises 17 residues. Germline V gene lookup returns CDR1 LNHNV and CDR2 YYDKDF (reference sequence). The V end lost 0 bases, the J end lost 0 bases, and 12 bases lay between the germline ends. The CDR3 sequence: CATSRDLGVDSGNTIYF. CDR3 nucleotide sequence: TGTGCCACCAGCAGAGATCTTGGGGTTGACTCTGGAAACACCATATATTTT.

This clonotype showed up just a few times. The CDR3 DNA sequence: TGCGCCAGCAGCTTGGGTGGCAGGACCTACGAGCAGTACTTC. Residues: CASSLGGRTYEQYF. The genes are TRBV5-1 and TRBJ2-7; D gene ambiguous. V lost 0 bases, J lost 2 bases, and 9 bases lay in between. Germline CDR1 is SGHRS and CDR2 is YFSETQ. The CDR3 covers 14 residues. Variable domain in full (rest from reference TRBV5-1 and TRBJ2-7): KAGVTQTPRYLIKTRGQQVTLSCSPISGHRSVSWYQQTPGQGLQFLFEYFSETQRNKGNFPGRFSGRQFSNSRSEMNVSTLELGDSALYLCASSLGGRTYEQYFGPGTRLTVT.

This clonotype occurred many times. This rearrangement joins TRBV20-1 to TRBJ2-5, with TRBD2 matching over 14 bases. The germline CDR1 and CDR2 sequences are DFQATT and SNEGSKA (reference sequence). The CDR3 runs to 14 residues. V dropped 6 bases and J dropped 5; count of bases not matched to a gene: 5. The CDR3 region has the DNA TGCAGTGCCTTGGGACTAGCGGGAGTCGAGACCCAGTACTTC. As protein: CSALGLAGVETQYF.

To note about this clonotype: Given a much more abundant clone one base away, this may be a read error. V and J are TRBV28 and TRBJ2-1, with TRBD2 as a possible D gene (6 bases). The germline V gene encodes CDR1 MDHEN and CDR2 SYDVKM. The CDR3 is 15 residues long. CDR3 sequence (DNA): TGTGCCAGCAGTTTAACGGGGGAGATCTACCATGAGCAGTTCTTC. The encoded protein is CASSLTGEIYHEQFF.

This clonotype was seen repeatedly, ten times or more. This chain uses TRBV27 with TRBJ1-1; D is unresolved. V gave up 1 base and J gave up 2 bases, with 8 bases separating them. The CDR3 totals 14 residues. Germline assignment: CDR1 MNHEY and CDR2 SMNVEV (reference sequence). The CDR3 here is CASSLFGPNTEAFF. CDR3 DNA: TGTGCCAGCAGTTTATTCGGGCCTAACACTGAAGCTTTCTTT.

As regards this clonotype: A clone one base away is much larger, so this may be a read error. The chain links TRBV20-1 to TRBJ2-5; the D is unclear. There are 12 residues in the CDR3. Germline V gene data show CDR1 as DFQATT and CDR2 as SNEGSKA (reference sequence). The V gene lost 1 base and the J gene lost 5 bases, with 8 bases spanning the gap. CDR3 in DNA: TGCAGTGCTAGAGTACACGGGGAGACCCAGTACTTC. Its protein product is CSARVHGETQYF.

This clonotype was seen ten or more times. The chain is built from TRBV27 and TRBJ2-1; TRBD1 might be the D (5 bases). Trimming cost V 4 bases and J 12 bases, with 13 bases left between them. CDR1 is MNHEY and CDR2 is SMNVEV in the germline V gene (reference sequence). The CDR3 is 12 residues long. CDR3 nucleotides: TGTGCCAGCAGTTCTGCGATGGGGCCGCAGTTCTTC. Translating gives CASSSAMGPQFF.

CDR3 loop: CASSFNPRGGVDEQFF. The CDR3 nucleotides are TGTGCCAGCAGCTTTAACCCTCGGGGAGGGGTGGATGAGCAGTTCTTC. The chain employs TRBV7-7 and TRBJ2-1; 7 bases fit TRBD2. The junction had 13 bases not matched to a gene; V was cut back by 3 bases and J by 8 bases. CDR3 length: 16 amino acids. Germline V gene lookup returns CDR1 SSHAT and CDR2 FNYEAQ (reference sequence).

In its sample, this clonotype was seen many times. The rearrangement uses TRBV9 and TRBJ2-5; no definite D call. Trimming removed 4 bases from V and 0 bases from J, with 10 bases in between. CDR1 and CDR2 from the germline V gene are SGDLS and YYNGEE. The CDR3 length is 14 residues. The CDR3 sequence: CASSPRGNQETQYF. For the CDR3, the DNA is TGTGCCAGCAGCCCGAGAGGCAACCAAGAGACCCAGTACTTC. The entire variable domain, with the rest obtained from reference TRBV9 and TRBJ2-5, is as follows: DSGVTQTPKHLITATGQRVTLRCSPRSGDLSVYWYQQSLDQGLQFLIQYYNGEERAKGNILERFSAQQFPDLHSELNLSSLELGDSALYFCASSPRGNQETQYFGPGTRLLVL.

This clonotype was seen at least ten times. The chain couples TRBV28 to TRBJ2-7, with a weak D call TRBD1 (5 bases). V shed 6 bases and J shed 2 bases, with 14 bases lying between them. Looked up from germline, CDR1 is MDHEN and CDR2 is SYDVKM. The CDR3 has 14 amino acids. This CDR3 is CASSPVPRAYEQYF. The CDR3, as DNA: TGTGCCAGCAGCCCCGTCCCCAGGGCCTACGAGCAGTACTTC.

This clonotype showed up many times. V and J are TRBV20-1 and TRBJ2-7; D remains unclear. Trimming took off 3 bases at V and 0 bases at J, with 15 bases between the two ends. This CDR3 comprises 15 residues. Germline V CDR1 and CDR2: DFQATT, SNEGSKA (reference sequence). The CDR3 here is CSASRDFLISYEQYF. The CDR3, as DNA: TGCAGTGCTAGTCGTGATTTTCTGATCTCCTACGAGCAGTACTTC.

The chain joins TRBV24-1 to TRBJ2-3; 8 positions agree with TRBD1. The CDR3 is 17 residues long. The germline V gene encodes CDR1 KGHDR and CDR2 SFDVKD. J was trimmed by 0 bases and V by 3 bases; bases with no gene match: 7. The CDR3 region is CATSDTGTGPSTDTQYF. The CDR3 DNA sequence: TGTGCCACCAGTGATACTGGGACAGGCCCTAGCACAGATACGCAGTATTTT.

This clonotype was counted ten times or more. The chain uses TRBV5-1 and TRBJ2-1; D call uncertain. The CDR3 runs to 15 residues. The germline V and J ends were trimmed by 3 bases and 5 bases, with 15 bases remaining between them. Per the germline V gene, CDR1 is SGHRS and CDR2 is YFSETQ. In DNA form, the CDR3 reads TGCGCCAGCAGCTCGGAAGAAGGGTTCCACAATGAGCAGTTCTTC. It yields the protein CASSSEEGFHNEQFF. Based on the CDR3 plus reference TRBV5-1 and TRBJ2-1, the full variable domain is KAGVTQTPRYLIKTRGQQVTLSCSPISGHRSVSWYQQTPGQGLQFLFEYFSETQRNKGNFPGRFSGRQFSNSRSEMNVSTLELGDSALYLCASSSEEGFHNEQFFGPGTRLTVL.

This clonotype has a count of ten or more. The chain has TRBV27 and TRBJ1-5; the D gene is possibly TRBD1 (5 bases). CDR3 length: 17 amino acids. V shed 6 bases and J shed 0 bases, with 18 bases lying between them. From germline, CDR1 is MNHEY and CDR2 SMNVEV (reference sequence). For the CDR3, the DNA is TGTGCCAGCAGCCAGAGGGGCAGGACTAATAGCAATCAGCCCCAGCATTTT. As protein: CASSQRGRTNSNQPQHF.

As for this clonotype: A clone one base away is much larger, so this may be a read error. V and J are TRBV5-1 and TRBJ2-3; tentative D call: TRBD2 (5 bases). CDR1 is SGHRS and CDR2 is YFSETQ in the germline V gene. There are 15 residues in the CDR3. The DNA for the CDR3 is TGCGCCAGCAGCTTGGTCAATCCTAGCACAGATTCGCAGTATTTT. Protein: CASSLVNPSTDSQYF.

Comments on this clonotype: Given a much more abundant clone one base away, this may be a read error. This rearrangement joins TRBV27 to TRBJ1-1, with D possibly TRBD1 on 6 matching bases. V was pared by 3 bases and J by 4 bases, with 24 bases between. Germline CDR1 and CDR2: MNHEY and SMNVEV (reference sequence). The CDR3 runs to 18 residues. The CDR3 sequence: CASSFARDNLQSITEAFF. CDR3 coding DNA: TGTGCCAGCAGTTTTGCCCGGGACAACCTTCAATCGATCACTGAAGCTTTCTTT.

A remark on this clonotype: A junction end diverges from the germline sequence, so it may reflect a read error. The genes are TRBV5-1 and TRBJ2-1; possibly TRBD1 for D (7 bases). Germline V gives CDR1 SGHRS, CDR2 YFSETQ. This CDR3 contains 14 residues. CDR3 nucleotide sequence: TGCGTCAGCCGCTACACCGATCAGGGGGGAGAGCAGTTCTTC. Its translation: CVSRYTDQGGEQFF.

As concerns this clonotype: A much larger clone differs by one base, so this may be a read error. V usage is TRBV20-1 and J usage is TRBJ2-1, with D perhaps matching TRBD1 (8 bases). CDR1 is DFQATT and CDR2 is SNEGSKA in the germline V gene (reference sequence). The ends were cut back, 8 bases at V and 8 bases at J, with 22 bases in the middle. The CDR3 is 14 residues long. The CDR3 bases are TGCAGTTCTGAGAGACAGGGGAGGGTCGATGAGCAGTTCTTC. As protein: CSSERQGRVDEQFF.

This clonotype was picked up many times. The chain carries TRBV29-1 and TRBJ2-1; 9 bases map to TRBD2. V lost 3 bases to trimming and J lost 2 bases; unmatched junction nucleotides: 5. This CDR3 contains 15 residues. From germline, CDR1 is SQVTM and CDR2 ANQGSEA. The CDR3 DNA follows: TGCAGCGTTGAGGGACTAGCAGAGACCTACAATGAGCAGTTCTTC. Translated: CSVEGLAETYNEQFF.

This clonotype was recorded at least ten times. The rearrangement uses TRBV7-9 and TRBJ2-1, with D perhaps TRBD1 (6 bases). Trimming took off 1 base at V and 5 bases at J, with 9 bases between the two ends. CDR1 is SEHNR, CDR2 FQNEAQ, per germline (reference sequence). The CDR3 totals 14 residues. This CDR3 is CASSLVQGHNEQFF. The CDR3 region has the DNA TGTGCCAGCAGCTTAGTACAGGGCCACAATGAGCAGTTCTTC.

This clonotype was counted many times. This rearrangement joins TRBV5-1 to TRBJ2-1; possibly TRBD1 or TRBD2 for D (5 bases each). Germline V gives CDR1 SGHRS, CDR2 YFSETQ. V lost 4 bases to trimming and J lost 6 bases, with 17 bases between them. This CDR3 spans 15 amino acids. CDR3 DNA: TGCGCCAGCAGCGTACGGGACGGCCTGAGCAATGAGCAGTTCTTC. It encodes CASSVRDGLSNEQFF.

This clonotype was seen ten or more times. V usage is TRBV20-1 and J usage is TRBJ2-7; 8 nucleotides line up with TRBD1. The germline V gene has CDR1 DFQATT and CDR2 SNEGSKA (reference sequence). The J segment lost 1 base and the V segment lost 4 bases, leaving 9 bases of the junction unmatched. The CDR3 covers 15 residues. CDR3: CSATSTHRGSYEQYF. CDR3 coding DNA: TGCAGTGCTACAAGTACCCACAGGGGGTCCTACGAGCAGTACTTC.

This clonotype was found once. The rearrangement uses TRBV28 and TRBJ2-2; D is unclear. CDR1 MDHEN and CDR2 SYDVKM come from the germline V gene. V was cut by 4 bases and J by 6 bases, with 6 bases left in between. CDR3 length equals 12 residues. CDR3 in DNA: TGTGCCAGCAGTTCCTCTCCCGGGGAGCTGTTTTTT. Translating gives CASSSSPGELFF.

This rearrangement joins TRBV5-1 to TRBJ2-2, with unresolved D. Trimming cost V 0 bases and J 3 bases, with 12 bases left between them. Germline CDR1 is SGHRS and CDR2 is YFSETQ. The CDR3 length is 16 residues. In nucleotides, the CDR3 is TGCGCCAGCAGCTTGGACAGCCCTGGCGACACCGGGGAGCTGTTTTTT. It translates to CASSLDSPGDTGELFF.

This chain uses TRBV28 with TRBJ2-7; 10 nucleotides align to TRBD1. Germline CDR1 MDHEN, CDR2 SYDVKM. The CDR3 spans 19 residues. The ends lost 2 bases at V and 0 bases at J; junction bases unmatched: 13. The CDR3: CASSLIFRRTGGSSYEQYF. The DNA of the CDR3 is TGTGCCAGCAGTTTAATCTTTCGAAGGACAGGGGGAAGCTCCTACGAGCAGTACTTC.